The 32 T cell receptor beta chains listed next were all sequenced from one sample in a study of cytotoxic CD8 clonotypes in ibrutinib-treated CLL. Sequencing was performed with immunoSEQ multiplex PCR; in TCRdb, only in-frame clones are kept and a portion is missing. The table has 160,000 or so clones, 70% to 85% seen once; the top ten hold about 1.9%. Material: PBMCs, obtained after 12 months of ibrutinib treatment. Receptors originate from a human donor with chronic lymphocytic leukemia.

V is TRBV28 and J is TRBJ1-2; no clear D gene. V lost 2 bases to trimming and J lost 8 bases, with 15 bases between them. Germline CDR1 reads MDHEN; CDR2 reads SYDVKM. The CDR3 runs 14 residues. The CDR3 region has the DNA TGTGCCAGCAGTTTAAACGCAGATTGGCAAGGCTACACCTTC. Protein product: CASSLNADWQGYTF.

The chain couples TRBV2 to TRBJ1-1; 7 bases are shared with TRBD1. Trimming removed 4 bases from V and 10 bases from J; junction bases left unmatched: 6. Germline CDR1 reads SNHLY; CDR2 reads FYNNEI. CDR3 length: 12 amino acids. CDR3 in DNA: TGTGCCAGCAGTGTTCTAAGGGGGCGAGCTTTCTTT. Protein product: CASSVLRGRAFF.

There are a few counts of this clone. The DNA of the CDR3 is TGTGCCTCGGGGGGCGGACGGCAGGGCCAGCAGTACTTC. This sequence encodes CASGGGRQGQQYF. The rearrangement links TRBV19 to TRBJ2-7; tentatively, D is TRBD2 (7 bases). The CDR3 covers 13 residues. CDR1 is LNHDA and CDR2 is SQIVND in the germline V gene (reference sequence). Trimming shortened V by 11 bases and J by 8 bases, and 22 bases separated the two germline ends.

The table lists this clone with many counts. CDR3 region: CASSRGTAGVYGYTF. The CDR3 coding sequence is TGTGCCAGCAGCCGGGGGACCGCGGGGGTCTATGGCTACACCTTC. The genes are TRBV7-6 and TRBJ1-2, with a weak D call TRBD1 (5 bases). This CDR3 region has 15 residues. CDR1 is SGHVS, CDR2 FNYEAQ, per germline. V lost 5 bases, J lost 4 bases, and 17 bases lay in between.

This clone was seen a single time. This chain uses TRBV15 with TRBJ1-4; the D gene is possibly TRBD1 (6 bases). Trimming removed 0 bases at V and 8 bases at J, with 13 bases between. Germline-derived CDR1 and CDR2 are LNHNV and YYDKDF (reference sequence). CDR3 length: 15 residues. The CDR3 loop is CATSRDSTGREKLFF. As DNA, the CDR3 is TGTGCCACCAGCAGAGATTCAACAGGGAGAGAAAAACTGTTTTTT.

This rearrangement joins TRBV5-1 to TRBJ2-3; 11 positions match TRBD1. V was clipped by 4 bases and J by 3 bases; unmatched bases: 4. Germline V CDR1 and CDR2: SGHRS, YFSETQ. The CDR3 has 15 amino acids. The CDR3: CASSRGQGVTDTQYF. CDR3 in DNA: TGCGCCAGCAGCCGGGGACAGGGGGTGACAGATACGCAGTATTTT. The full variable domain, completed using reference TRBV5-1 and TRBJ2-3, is KAGVTQTPRYLIKTRGQQVTLSCSPISGHRSVSWYQQTPGQGLQFLFEYFSETQRNKGNFPGRFSGRQFSNSRSEMNVSTLELGDSALYLCASSRGQGVTDTQYFGPGTRLTVL.

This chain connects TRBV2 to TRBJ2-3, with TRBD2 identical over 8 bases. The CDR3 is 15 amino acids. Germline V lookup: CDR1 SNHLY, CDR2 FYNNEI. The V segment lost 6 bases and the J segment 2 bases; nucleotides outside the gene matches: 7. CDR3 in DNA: TGTGCCAGCAGGGGTGACGGGGGGGACACAGATACGCAGTATTTT. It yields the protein CASRGDGGDTDTQYF.

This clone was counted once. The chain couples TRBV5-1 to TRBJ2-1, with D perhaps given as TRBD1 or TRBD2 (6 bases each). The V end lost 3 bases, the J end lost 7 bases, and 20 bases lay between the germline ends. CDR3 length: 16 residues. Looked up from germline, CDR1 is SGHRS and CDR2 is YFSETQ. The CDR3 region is CASSSLTSGAKNEQFF. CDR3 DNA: TGCGCCAGCAGCTCCTTGACCTCGGGGGCTAAGAATGAGCAGTTCTTC.

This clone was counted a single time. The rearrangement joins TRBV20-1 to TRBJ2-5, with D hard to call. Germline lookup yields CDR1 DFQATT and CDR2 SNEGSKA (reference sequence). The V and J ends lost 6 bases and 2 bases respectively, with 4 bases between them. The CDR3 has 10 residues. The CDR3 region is CSAHQETQYF. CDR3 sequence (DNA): TGCAGTGCCCATCAAGAGACCCAGTACTTC.

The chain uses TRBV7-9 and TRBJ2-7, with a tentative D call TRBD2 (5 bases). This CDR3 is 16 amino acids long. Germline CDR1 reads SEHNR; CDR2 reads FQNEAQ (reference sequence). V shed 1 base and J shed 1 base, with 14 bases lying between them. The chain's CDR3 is CASSLEAPRGSYEQYF. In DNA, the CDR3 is TGTGCCAGCAGCTTAGAGGCGCCCAGAGGGTCCTACGAGCAGTACTTC.

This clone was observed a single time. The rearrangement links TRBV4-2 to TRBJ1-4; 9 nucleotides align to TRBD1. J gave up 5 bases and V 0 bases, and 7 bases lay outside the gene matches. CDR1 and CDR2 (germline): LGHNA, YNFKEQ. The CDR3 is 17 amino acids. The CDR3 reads CASSQENPGQGNEKLFF. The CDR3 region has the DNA TGTGCCAGCAGCCAAGAGAACCCGGGACAGGGAAATGAAAAACTGTTTTTT.

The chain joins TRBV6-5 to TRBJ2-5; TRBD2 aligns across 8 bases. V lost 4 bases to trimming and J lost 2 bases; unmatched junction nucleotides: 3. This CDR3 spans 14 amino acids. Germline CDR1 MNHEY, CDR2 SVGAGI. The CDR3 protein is CASSSGGSQETQYF. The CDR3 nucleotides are TGTGCCAGCAGTTCGGGGGGGTCACAAGAGACCCAGTACTTC.

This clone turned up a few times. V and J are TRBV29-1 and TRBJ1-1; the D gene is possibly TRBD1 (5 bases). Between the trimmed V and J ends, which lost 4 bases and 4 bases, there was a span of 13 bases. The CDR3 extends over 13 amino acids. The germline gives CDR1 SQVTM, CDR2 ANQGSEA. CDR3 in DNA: TGCAGCGTTGTACGGCAGGGAAGCACTGAAGCTTTCTTT. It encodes CSVVRQGSTEAFF.

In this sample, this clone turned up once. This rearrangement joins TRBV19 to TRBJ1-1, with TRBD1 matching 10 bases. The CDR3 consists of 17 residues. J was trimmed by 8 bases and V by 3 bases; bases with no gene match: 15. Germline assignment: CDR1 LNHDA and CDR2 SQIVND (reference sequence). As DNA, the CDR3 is TGTGCCAGTAGTATCCAGGGACAGGGGCCCCGAGGAAGAGAAGCTTTCTTT. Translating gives CASSIQGQGPRGREAFF. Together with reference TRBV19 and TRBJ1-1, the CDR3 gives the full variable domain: DGGITQSPKYLFRKEGQNVTLSCEQNLNHDAMYWYRQDPGQGLRLIYYSQIVNDFQKGDIAEGYSVSREKKESFPLTVTSAQKNPTAFYLCASSIQGQGPRGREAFFGQGTRLTVV.

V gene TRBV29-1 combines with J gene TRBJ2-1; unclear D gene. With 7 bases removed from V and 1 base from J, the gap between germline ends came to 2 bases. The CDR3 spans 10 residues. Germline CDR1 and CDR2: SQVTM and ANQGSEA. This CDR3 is CSGSYNEQFF. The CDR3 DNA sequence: TGCAGCGGGTCCTACAATGAGCAGTTCTTC.

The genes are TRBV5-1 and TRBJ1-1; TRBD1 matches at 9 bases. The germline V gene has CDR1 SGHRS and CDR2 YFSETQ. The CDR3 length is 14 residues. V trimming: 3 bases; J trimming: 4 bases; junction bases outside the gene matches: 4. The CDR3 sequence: CASSYQTGGTEAFF. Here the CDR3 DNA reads TGCGCCAGCAGCTACCAGACAGGGGGCACTGAAGCTTTCTTT. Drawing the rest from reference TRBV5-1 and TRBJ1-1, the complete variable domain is KAGVTQTPRYLIKTRGQQVTLSCSPISGHRSVSWYQQTPGQGLQFLFEYFSETQRNKGNFPGRFSGRQFSNSRSEMNVSTLELGDSALYLCASSYQTGGTEAFFGQGTRLTVV.

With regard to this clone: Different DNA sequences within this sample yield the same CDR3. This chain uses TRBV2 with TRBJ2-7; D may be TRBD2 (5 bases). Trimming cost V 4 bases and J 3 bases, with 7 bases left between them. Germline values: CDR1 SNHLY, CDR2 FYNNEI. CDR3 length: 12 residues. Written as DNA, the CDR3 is TGTGCCAGCAGTGGGGGAGACTACGAGCAGTACTTC. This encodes CASSGGDYEQYF.

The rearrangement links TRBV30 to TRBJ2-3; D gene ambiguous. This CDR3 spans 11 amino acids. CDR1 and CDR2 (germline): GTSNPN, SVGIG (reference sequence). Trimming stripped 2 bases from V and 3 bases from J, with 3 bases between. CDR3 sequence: CAWSQTDTQYF. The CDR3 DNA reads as TGTGCCTGGAGTCAAACAGATACGCAGTATTTT.

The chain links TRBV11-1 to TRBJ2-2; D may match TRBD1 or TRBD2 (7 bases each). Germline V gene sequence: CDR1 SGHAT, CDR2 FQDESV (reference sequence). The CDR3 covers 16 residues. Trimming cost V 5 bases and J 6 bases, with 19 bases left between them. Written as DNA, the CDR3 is TGTGCCAGCAGCGACCAGGGGGGGTCAGGTGCCGGGGAGCTGTTTTTT. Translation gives CASSDQGGSGAGELFF.

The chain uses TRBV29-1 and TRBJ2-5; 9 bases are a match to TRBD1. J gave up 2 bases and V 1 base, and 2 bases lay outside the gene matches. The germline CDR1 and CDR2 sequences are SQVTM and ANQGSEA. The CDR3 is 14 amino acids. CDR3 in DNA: TGCAGCGTTGAAGGACAGGGGGGACAAGAGACCCAGTACTTC. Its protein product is CSVEGQGGQETQYF.

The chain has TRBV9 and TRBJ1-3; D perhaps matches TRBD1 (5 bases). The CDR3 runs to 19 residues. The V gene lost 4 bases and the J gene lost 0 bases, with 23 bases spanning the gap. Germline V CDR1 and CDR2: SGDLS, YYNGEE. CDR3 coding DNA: TGTGCCAGCAGCCCCCGGGGGATGGCGTTCGAGGGCTCTGGAAACACCATATATTTT. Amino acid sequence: CASSPRGMAFEGSGNTIYF. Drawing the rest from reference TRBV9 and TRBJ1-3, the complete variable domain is DSGVTQTPKHLITATGQRVTLRCSPRSGDLSVYWYQQSLDQGLQFLIQYYNGEERAKGNILERFSAQQFPDLHSELNLSSLELGDSALYFCASSPRGMAFEGSGNTIYFGEGSWLTVV.

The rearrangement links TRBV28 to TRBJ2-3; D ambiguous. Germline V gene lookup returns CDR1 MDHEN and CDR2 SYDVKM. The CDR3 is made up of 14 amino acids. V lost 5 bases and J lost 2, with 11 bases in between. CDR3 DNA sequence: TGTGCCAGCAGTCCAGTATCCCTCACAGATACGCAGTATTTT. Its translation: CASSPVSLTDTQYF.

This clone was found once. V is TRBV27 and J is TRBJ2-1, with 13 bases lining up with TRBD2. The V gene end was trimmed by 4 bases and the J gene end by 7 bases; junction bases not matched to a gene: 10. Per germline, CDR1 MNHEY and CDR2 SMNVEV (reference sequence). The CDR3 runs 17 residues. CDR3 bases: TGTGCCAGCAGTTCCATGCGAACTAGCGGGGGGGCAAATGAGCAGTTCTTC. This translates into CASSSMRTSGGANEQFF.

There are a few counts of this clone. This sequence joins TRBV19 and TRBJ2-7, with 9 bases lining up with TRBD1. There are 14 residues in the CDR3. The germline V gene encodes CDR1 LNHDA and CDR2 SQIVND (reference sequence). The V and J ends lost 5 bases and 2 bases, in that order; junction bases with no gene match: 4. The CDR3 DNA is TGTGCCAGTAGTGTGGACAGGGGCCCCTACGAGCAGTACTTC. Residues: CASSVDRGPYEQYF.

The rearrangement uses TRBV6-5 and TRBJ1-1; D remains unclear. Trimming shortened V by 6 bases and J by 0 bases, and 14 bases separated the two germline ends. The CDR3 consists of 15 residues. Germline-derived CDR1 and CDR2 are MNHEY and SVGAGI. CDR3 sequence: CASRLTLTVNTEAFF. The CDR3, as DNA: TGTGCCAGCAGACTTACGCTCACAGTGAACACTGAAGCTTTCTTT.

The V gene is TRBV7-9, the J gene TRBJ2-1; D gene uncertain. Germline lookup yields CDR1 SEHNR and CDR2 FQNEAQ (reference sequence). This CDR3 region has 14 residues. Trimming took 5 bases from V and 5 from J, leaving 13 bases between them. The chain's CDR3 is CASSPPPDHNEQFF. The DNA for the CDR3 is TGTGCCAGCAGCCCTCCTCCTGACCACAATGAGCAGTTCTTC.

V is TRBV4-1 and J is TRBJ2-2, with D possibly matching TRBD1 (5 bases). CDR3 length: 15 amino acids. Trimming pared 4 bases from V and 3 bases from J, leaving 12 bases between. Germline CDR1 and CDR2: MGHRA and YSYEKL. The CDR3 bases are TGCGCCAGCAGCCGGTACCAAGGGGACACCGGGGAGCTGTTTTTT. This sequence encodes CASSRYQGDTGELFF.

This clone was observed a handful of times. The CDR3 reads CASSISVGAREPQHF. The DNA of the CDR3 is TGTGCCAGTAGTATATCGGTGGGGGCCCGGGAGCCCCAGCATTTT. The chain couples TRBV19 to TRBJ1-5; possibly TRBD1 for D (6 bases). Trimming left V 2 bases short and J 8 bases short, with 16 bases between. Germline lookup yields CDR1 LNHDA and CDR2 SQIVND (reference sequence). This CDR3 is built from 15 residues.

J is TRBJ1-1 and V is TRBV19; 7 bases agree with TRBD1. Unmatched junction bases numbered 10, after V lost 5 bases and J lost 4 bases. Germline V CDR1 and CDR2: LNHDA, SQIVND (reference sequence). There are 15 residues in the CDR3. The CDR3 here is CASSLWDSPTTEAFF. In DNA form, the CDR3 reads TGTGCCAGTAGTCTATGGGACAGTCCTACCACTGAAGCTTTCTTT.

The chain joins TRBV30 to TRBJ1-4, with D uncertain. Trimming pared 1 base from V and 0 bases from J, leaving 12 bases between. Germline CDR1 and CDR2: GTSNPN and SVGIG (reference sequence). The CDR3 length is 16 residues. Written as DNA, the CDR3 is TGTGCCTGGAGTGGATCGGCCCGGACAACTAATGAAAAACTGTTTTTT. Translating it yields CAWSGSARTTNEKLFF. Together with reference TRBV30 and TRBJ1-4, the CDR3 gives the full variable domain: SQTIHQWPATLVQPVGSPLSLECTVEGTSNPNLYWYRQAAGRGLQLLFYSVGIGQISSEVPQNLSASRPQDRQFILSSKKLLLSDSGFYLCAWSGSARTTNEKLFFGSGTQLSVL.

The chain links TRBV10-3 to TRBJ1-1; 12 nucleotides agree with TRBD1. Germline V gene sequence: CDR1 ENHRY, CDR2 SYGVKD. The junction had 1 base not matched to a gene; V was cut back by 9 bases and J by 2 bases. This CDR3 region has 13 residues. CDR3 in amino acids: CAIGTGGNTEAFF. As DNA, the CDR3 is TGTGCCATTGGGACAGGGGGCAACACTGAAGCTTTCTTT.

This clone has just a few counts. This CDR3 is CASSPPSRGNRRTNTEAFF. The CDR3 DNA is TGTGCCAGCAGTCCCCCGTCTCGGGGGAACAGGAGAACGAACACTGAAGCTTTCTTT. This chain links TRBV28 with TRBJ1-1, with D possibly being TRBD1 (5 bases). Trimming took 5 bases from V and 1 from J, leaving 26 bases between them. Germline V gives CDR1 MDHEN, CDR2 SYDVKM. The CDR3 is 19 amino acids.